This T cell receptor (beta chain) was documented in a study of technical replicates of blood from several donors. The CDR3 covers 13 residues. Deletions cut 9 bases from V and 5 bases from J, with 16 bases between. The germline gives CDR1 MDHEN, CDR2 SYDVKM. The assay was immunoSEQ multiplex PCR, and TCRdb's table has in-frame clones only and misses some. Of 60,000 to 90,000 clones listed, nearly 98% are singletons. Material: T cells isolated from PBMCs. This rearrangement joins TRBV28 to TRBJ2-5, with D perhaps matching TRBD1 (6 bases). The TCR originated in a human donor in good health. In DNA form, the CDR3 reads TGTGCCAGTCTCCTAGCAACAGGGGAGACCCAGTACTTC. It is translated as CASLLATGETQYF.